This T cell receptor (beta chain) emerged from a study of cytomegalovirus exposure and HLA in healthy donors. Trimming took 0 bases from V and 11 from J, leaving 14 bases between them. The CDR3 has 13 amino acids. Germline-derived CDR1 and CDR2 are SGHRS and YFSETQ. A note on this clone: The antigen remains undetermined.

The PCR ran on 60 Vbeta and 13 Jbeta primers. The repertoire was sequenced with immunoSEQ multiplex PCR; TCRdb's copy has only in-frame clones and lacks some. The sample consists of 180,000 or so clones, around nine tenths of them appearing once. Study-wide results and limits: There were three CMV-associated chains whose specificity for CMV antigens was confirmed in vitro. Sequencing artifact likely explains a cluster of highly shared sequence variants.

Sequences were obtained from PBMCs. The chain carries TRBV5-1 and TRBJ1-2, with D perhaps TRBD1 (5 bases). The receptor comes from a young woman in good health and CMV-seronegative. CDR3 in amino acids: CASSLDGKTVYTF. The CDR3, as DNA: TGCGCCAGCAGCTTGGATGGGAAGACAGTATACACCTTC.